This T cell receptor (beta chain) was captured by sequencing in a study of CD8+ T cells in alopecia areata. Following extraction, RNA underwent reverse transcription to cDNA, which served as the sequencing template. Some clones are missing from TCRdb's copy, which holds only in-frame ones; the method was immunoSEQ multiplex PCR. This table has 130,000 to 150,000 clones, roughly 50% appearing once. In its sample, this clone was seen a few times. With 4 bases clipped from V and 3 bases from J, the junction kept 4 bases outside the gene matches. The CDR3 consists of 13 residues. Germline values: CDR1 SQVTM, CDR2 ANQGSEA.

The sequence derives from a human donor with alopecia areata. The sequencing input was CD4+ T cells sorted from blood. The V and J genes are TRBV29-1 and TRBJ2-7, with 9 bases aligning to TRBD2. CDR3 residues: CSVASGTNYEQYF. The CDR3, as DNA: TGCAGCGTTGCTAGCGGGACCAACTACGAGCAGTACTTC.